This T cell receptor beta chain was observed in a study of cytomegalovirus exposure and HLA in healthy donors. Study findings and constraints: In vitro data verified three CMV-associated chains as specific for CMV antigens.

Germline loops: CDR1 SGDLS, CDR2 YYNGEE. The CDR3 is 15 residues long. Trimming took 3 bases from V and 7 from J, leaving 19 bases between them. Healthy individuals who donated bone marrow served as the donors. The PCR employed 60 Vbeta primers together with 13 Jbeta primers. Clones were sequenced by immunoSEQ multiplex PCR, and TCRdb holds only the in-frame ones, with some missing. Found here are 200,000 to 250,000 clones, roughly 91% of them singletons; the top ten hold 0.95% to 1.1%. In regard to this clone: As yet, its antigen is unknown.

The clonotype originates from a woman in her late teens or twenties in good health and CMV-seronegative. The specimen was PBMCs. The chain uses TRBV9 and TRBJ1-2; D not resolved. CDR3 region: CASSGRPGSESGYTF. CDR3 coding DNA: TGTGCCAGCAGCGGCCGTCCGGGGTCGGAGAGTGGCTACACCTTC.